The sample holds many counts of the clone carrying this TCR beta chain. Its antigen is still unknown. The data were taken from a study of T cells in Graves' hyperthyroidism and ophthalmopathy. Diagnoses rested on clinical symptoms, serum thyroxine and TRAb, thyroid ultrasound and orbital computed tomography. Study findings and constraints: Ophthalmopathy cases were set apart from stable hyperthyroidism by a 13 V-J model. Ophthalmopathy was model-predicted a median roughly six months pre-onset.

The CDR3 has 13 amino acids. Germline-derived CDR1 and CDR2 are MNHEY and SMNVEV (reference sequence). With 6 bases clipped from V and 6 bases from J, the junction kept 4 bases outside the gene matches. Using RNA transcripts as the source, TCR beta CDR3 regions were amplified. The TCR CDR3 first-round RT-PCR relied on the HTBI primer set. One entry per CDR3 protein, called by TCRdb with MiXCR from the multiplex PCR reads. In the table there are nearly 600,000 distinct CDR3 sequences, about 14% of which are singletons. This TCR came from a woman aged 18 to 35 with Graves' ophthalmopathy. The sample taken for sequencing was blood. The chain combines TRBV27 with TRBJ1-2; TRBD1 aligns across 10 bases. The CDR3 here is CASSQDRGNGYTF. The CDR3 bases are TGTGCCAGCAGCCAGGACAGGGGGAATGGCTACACCTTC.